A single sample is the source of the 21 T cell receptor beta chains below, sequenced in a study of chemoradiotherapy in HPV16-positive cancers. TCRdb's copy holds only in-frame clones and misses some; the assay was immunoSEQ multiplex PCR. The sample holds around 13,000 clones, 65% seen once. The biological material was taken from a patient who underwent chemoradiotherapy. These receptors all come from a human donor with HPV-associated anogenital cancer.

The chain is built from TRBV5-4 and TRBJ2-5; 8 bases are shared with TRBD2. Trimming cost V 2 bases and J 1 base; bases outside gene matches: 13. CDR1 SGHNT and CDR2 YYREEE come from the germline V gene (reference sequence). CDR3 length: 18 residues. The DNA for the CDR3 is TGTGCCAGCAGCTTTTTAAGCGGGAGTAGGGTGGGCCAAGAGACCCAGTACTTC. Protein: CASSFLSGSRVGQETQYF.

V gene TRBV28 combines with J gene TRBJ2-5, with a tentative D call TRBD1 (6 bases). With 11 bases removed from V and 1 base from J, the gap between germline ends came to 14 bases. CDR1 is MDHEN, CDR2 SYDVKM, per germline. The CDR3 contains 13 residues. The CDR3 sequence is CASLRDTQETQYF. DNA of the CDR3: TGTGCCTCACTCCGGGACACCCAAGAGACCCAGTACTTC.

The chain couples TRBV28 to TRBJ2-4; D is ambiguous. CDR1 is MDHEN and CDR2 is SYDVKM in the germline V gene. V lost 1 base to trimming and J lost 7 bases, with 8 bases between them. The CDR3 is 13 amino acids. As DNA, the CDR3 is TGTGCCAGCAGTTTATTAGGACGGAACATTCAGTACTTC. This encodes CASSLLGRNIQYF.

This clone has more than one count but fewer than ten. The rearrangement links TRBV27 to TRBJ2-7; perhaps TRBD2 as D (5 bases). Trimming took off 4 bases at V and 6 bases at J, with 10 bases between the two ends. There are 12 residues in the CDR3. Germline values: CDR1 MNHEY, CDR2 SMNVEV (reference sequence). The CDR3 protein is CASSSGISEQYF. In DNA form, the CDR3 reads TGTGCCAGCAGTTCGGGGATTTCCGAGCAGTACTTC.

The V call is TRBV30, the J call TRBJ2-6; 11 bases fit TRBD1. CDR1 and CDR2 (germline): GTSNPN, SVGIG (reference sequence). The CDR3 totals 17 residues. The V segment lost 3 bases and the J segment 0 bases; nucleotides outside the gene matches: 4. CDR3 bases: TGTGCCTGGAGCGGGACAGGGGGATACTCTGGGGCCAACGTCCTGACTTTC. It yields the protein CAWSGTGGYSGANVLTF.

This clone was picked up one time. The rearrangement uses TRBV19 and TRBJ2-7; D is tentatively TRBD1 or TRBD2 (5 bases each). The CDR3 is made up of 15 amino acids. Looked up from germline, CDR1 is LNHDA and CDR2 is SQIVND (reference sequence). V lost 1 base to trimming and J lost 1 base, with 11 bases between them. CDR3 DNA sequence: TGTGCCAGTAGTATAGGGGGGACCGCGTCCTACGAGCAGTACTTC. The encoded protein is CASSIGGTASYEQYF.

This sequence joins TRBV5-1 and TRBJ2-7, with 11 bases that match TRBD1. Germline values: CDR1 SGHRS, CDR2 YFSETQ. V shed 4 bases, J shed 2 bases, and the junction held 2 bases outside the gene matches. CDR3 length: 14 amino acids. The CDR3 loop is CASSKGQGAYEQYF. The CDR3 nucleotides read TGCGCCAGCAGCAAGGGACAGGGGGCCTACGAGCAGTACTTC.

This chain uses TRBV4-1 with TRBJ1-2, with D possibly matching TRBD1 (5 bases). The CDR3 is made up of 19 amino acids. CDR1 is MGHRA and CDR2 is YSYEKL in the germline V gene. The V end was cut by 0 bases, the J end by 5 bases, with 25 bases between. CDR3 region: CASSQEGPAFGGVRYGYTF. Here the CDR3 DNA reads TGCGCCAGCAGCCAAGAGGGTCCCGCCTTTGGGGGAGTCCGTTATGGCTACACCTTC.

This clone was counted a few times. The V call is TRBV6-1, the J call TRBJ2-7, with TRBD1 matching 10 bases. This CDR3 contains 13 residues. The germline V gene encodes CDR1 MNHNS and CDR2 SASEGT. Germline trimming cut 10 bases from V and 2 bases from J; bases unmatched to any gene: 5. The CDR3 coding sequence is TGTGCCATTGAGGACAGGGGGACCTACGAGCAGTACTTC. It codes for CAIEDRGTYEQYF.

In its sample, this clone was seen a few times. Here the CDR3 DNA reads TGCGCCAGCAGTATGAAGCCGGGACAGACGAACACTGAAGCTTTCTTT. It yields the protein CASSMKPGQTNTEAFF. The J gene is TRBJ1-1, the V gene TRBV10-1; 7 positions match TRBD1. After removal of 5 bases from V and 1 base from J, the junction contained 10 bases not matched to a gene. There are 16 residues in the CDR3. CDR1 WNHNN and CDR2 SYGVQD come from the germline V gene (reference sequence).

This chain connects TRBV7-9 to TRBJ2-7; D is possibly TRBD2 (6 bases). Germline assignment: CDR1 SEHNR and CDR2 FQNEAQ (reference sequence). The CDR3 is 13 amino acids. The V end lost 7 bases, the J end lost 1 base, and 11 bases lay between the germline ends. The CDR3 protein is CASKGTLSYEQYF. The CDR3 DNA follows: TGTGCCAGCAAGGGGACTCTTTCCTACGAGCAGTACTTC.

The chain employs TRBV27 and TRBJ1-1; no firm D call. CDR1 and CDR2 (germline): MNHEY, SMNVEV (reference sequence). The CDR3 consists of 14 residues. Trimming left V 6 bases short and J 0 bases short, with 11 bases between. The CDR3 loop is CASRTFLMNTEAFF. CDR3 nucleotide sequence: TGTGCCAGCAGGACATTCCTCATGAACACTGAAGCTTTCTTT.

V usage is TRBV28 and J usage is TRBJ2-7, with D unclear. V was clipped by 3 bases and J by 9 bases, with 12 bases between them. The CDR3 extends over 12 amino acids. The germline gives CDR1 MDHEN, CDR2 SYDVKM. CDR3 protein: CASSFVQPVQYF. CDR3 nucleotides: TGTGCCAGCAGTTTTGTGCAGCCCGTGCAGTACTTC.

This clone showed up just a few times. This CDR3 reads CATSLSGATNYGYTF. The CDR3 coding sequence is TGTGCCACCTCTCTCTCAGGCGCTACTAACTATGGCTACACCTTC. V gene TRBV7-2 combines with J gene TRBJ1-2; no definite D call. CDR3 size: 15 residues. From germline, CDR1 is SGHTA and CDR2 FQGNSA. Trimming removed 10 bases at V and 0 bases at J, with 18 bases between. The full variable domain, its missing parts supplied by reference TRBV7-2 and TRBJ1-2, is GAGVSQSPSNKVTEKGKDVELRCDPISGHTALYWYRQSLGQGLEFLIYFQGNSAPDKSGLPSDRFSAERTGGSVSTLTIQRTQQEDSAVYLCATSLSGATNYGYTFGSGTRLTVV.

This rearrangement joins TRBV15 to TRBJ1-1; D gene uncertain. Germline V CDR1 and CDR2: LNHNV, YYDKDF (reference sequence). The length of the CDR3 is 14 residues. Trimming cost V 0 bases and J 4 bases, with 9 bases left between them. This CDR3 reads CATSRDLGGTEAFF. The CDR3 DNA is TGTGCCACCAGCAGAGATTTAGGCGGCACTGAAGCTTTCTTT.

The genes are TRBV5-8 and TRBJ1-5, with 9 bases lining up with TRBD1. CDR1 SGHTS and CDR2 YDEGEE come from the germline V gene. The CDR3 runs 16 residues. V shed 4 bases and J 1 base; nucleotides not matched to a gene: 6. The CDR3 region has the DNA TGTGCCAGCAGCCCGGGACAGGGTCCGAGCAATCAGCCCCAGCATTTT. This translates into CASSPGQGPSNQPQHF.

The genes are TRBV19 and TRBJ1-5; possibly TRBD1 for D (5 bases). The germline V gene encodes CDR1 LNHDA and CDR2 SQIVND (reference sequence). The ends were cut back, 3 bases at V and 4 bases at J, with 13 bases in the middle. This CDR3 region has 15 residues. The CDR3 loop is CASSMTGGGNQPQHF. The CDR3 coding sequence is TGTGCCAGTAGTATGACCGGGGGGGGGAATCAGCCCCAGCATTTT. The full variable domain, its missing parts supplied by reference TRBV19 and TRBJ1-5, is DGGITQSPKYLFRKEGQNVTLSCEQNLNHDAMYWYRQDPGQGLRLIYYSQIVNDFQKGDIAEGYSVSREKKESFPLTVTSAQKNPTAFYLCASSMTGGGNQPQHFGDGTRLSIL.

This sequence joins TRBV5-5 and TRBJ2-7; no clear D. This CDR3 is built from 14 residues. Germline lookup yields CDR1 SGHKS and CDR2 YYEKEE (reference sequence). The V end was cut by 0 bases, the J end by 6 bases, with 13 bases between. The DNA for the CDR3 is TGTGCCAGCAGCTTGGATTCCGGGCCCCCCGAGCAGTACTTC. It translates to CASSLDSGPPEQYF.

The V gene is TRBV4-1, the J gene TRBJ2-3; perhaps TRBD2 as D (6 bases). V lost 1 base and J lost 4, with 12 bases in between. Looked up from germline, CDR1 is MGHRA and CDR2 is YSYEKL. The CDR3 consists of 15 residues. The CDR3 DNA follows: TGCGCCAGCAGCCAAGCGGGAGTTCGGGCAGATACGCAGTATTTT. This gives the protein CASSQAGVRADTQYF.

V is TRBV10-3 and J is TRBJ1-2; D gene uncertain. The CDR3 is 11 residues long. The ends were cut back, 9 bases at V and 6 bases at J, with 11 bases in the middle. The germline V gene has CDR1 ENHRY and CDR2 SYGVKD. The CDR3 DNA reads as TGTGCCATTTCCGGGTCTCATGGCTACACCTTC. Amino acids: CAISGSHGYTF.

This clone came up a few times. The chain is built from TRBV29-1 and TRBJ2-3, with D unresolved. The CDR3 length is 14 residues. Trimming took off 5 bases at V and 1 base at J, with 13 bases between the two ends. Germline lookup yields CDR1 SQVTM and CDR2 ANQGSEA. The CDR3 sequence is CSVLEFGGTDTQYF. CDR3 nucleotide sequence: TGCAGCGTTCTGGAGTTTGGTGGCACAGATACGCAGTATTTT.